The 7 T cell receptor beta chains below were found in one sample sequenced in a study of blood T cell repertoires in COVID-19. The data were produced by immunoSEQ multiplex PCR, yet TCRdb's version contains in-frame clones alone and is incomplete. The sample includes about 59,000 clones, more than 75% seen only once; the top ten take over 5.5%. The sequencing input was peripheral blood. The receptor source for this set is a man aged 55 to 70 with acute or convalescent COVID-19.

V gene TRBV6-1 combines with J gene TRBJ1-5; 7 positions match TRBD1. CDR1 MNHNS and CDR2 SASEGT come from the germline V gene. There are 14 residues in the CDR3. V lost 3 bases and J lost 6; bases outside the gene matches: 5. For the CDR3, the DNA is TGTGCCAGCAGTGAGCGACAGGGAGGTCAGCCCCAGCATTTT. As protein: CASSERQGGQPQHF.

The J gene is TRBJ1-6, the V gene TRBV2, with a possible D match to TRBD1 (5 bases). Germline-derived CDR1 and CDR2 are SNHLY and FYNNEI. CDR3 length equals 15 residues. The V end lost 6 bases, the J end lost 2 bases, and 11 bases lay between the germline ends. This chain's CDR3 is CASRVGGAYNSPLHF. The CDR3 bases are TGTGCCAGCAGGGTTGGAGGGGCCTATAATTCACCCCTCCACTTT.

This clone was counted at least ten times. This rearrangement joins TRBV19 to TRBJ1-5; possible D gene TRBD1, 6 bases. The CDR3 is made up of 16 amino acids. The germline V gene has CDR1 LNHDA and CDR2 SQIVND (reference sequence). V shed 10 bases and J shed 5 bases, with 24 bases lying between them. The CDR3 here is CATGDIQGPLDQPQHF. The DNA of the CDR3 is TGTGCCACTGGGGATATACAGGGCCCTTTAGATCAGCCCCAGCATTTT.

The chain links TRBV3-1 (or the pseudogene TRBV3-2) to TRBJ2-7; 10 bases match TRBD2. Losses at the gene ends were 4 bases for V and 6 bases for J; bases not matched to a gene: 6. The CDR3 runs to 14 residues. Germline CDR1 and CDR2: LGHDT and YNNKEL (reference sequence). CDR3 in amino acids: CASSRSGGAGEQYF. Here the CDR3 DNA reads TGTGCCAGCAGCCGGAGCGGGGGGGCAGGCGAGCAGTACTTC.

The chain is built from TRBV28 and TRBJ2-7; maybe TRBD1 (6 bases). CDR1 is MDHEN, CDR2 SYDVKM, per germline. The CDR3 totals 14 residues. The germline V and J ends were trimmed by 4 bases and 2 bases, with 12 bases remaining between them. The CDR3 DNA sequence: TGTGCCAGCAGTTCCCCGCAGGGGACCTACGAGCAGTACTTC. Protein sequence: CASSSPQGTYEQYF.

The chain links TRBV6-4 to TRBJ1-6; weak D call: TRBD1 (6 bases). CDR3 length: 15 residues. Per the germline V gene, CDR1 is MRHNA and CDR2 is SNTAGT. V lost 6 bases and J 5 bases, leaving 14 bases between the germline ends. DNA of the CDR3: TGTGCCAGCAGCGAACAGGGTCTAAATAATTCACCCCTCCACTTT. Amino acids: CASSEQGLNNSPLHF.

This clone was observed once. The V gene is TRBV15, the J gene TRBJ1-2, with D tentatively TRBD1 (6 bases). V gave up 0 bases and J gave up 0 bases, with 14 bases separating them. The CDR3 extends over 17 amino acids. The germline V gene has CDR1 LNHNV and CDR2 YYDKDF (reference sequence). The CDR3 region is CATSRDKGQRPNYGYTF. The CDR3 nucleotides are TGTGCCACCAGCAGAGATAAGGGACAAAGACCTAACTATGGCTACACCTTC.